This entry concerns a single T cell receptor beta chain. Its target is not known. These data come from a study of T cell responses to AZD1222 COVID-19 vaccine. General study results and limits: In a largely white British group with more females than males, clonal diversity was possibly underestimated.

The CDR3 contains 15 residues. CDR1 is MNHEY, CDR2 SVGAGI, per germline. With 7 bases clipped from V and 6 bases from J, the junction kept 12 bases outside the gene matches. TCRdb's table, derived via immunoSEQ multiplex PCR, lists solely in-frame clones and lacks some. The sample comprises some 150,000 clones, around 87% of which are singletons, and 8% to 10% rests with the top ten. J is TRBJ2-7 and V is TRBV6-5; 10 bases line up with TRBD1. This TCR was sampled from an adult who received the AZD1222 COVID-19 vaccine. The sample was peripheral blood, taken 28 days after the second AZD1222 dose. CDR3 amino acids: CASNPLGTGDLEQYF. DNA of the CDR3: TGTGCCAGCAATCCTCTGGGGACAGGGGACCTCGAGCAGTACTTC.